The present TCR beta chain was sequenced within a study of cytomegalovirus exposure and HLA in healthy donors. PCR primers comprised 60 Vbeta and 13 Jbeta primers. Sequencing was performed with immunoSEQ multiplex PCR; in TCRdb, only in-frame clones are kept and a portion is missing. The record lists 100,000 to 150,000 clones, of which the ten most abundant hold more than 0.9%. As concerns this clone: Its matching antigen is unknown.

Study-wide points: A link between a missense DCLRE1C variant and TCR beta V- and J-gene trimming emerged from a later analysis. More clonal expansion characterized HLA-associated TCR beta chains than equally common others in a later analysis.

Germline V gives CDR1 SGDLS, CDR2 YYNGEE. J lost 1 base, V lost 4 bases, and 6 bases had no gene match. This CDR3 region has 15 residues. The specimen sequenced was PBMCs. The rearrangement links TRBV9 to TRBJ2-7, with TRBD1 matching 9 bases. The sequence was collected from a man aged 18 to 30 in good health and CMV-seronegative. Here the CDR3 reads CASSTGQGRSYEQYF. The CDR3 DNA reads TGTGCCAGCAGCACCGGACAGGGGAGATCCTACGAGCAGTACTTC.